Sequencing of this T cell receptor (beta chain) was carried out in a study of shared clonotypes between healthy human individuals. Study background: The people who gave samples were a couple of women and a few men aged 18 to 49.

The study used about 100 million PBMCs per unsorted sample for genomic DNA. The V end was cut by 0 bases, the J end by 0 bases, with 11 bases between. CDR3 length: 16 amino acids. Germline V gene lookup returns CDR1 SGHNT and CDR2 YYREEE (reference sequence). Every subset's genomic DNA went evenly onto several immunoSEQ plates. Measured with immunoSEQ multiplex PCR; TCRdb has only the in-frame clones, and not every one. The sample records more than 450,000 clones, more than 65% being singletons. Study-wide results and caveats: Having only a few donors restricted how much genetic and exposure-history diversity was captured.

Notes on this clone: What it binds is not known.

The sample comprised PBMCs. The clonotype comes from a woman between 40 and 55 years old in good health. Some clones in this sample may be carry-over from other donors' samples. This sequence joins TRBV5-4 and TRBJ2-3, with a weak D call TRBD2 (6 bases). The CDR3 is CASSLGLVTSTDTQYF. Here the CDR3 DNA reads TGTGCCAGCAGCTTGGGACTAGTCACGAGCACAGATACGCAGTATTTT.